This T cell receptor beta chain appears in the sequencing data of a study of graft-versus-host responses after intestinal transplantation. Data came from immunoSEQ multiplex PCR; TCRdb stores just in-frame clones and leaves some out. The table has under 15,000 clones, under 95% seen once. The CDR3 totals 14 residues. Germline V gene data show CDR1 as SGHTA and CDR2 as FQGTGA. Trimming cost V 5 bases and J 6 bases, with 15 bases left between them. The genes are TRBV7-3 and TRBJ2-3, with TRBD2 as a possible D gene (6 bases). The sequence was collected from a human patient who received an intestinal transplant, so some T cells may come from the graft donor. The source was PBMCs, collected 1032 days after intestinal transplantation. The CDR3 region is CASSPQGGRDTQYF. The CDR3 DNA sequence: TGTGCCAGCAGCCCCCAGGGAGGTCGGGATACGCAGTATTTT.